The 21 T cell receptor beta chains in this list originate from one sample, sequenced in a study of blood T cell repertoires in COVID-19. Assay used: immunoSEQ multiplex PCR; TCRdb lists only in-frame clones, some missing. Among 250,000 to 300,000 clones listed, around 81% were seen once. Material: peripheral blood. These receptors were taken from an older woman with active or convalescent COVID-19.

This CDR3 is CASSQGTSGGAYEQFF. CDR3 nucleotide sequence: TGTGCCAGCAGCCAAGGGACTAGCGGGGGGGCCTATGAGCAGTTCTTC. The genes are TRBV3-1 (or the pseudogene TRBV3-2) and TRBJ2-1, with TRBD2 identical over 15 bases. The CDR3 is 16 amino acids. Germline lookup yields CDR1 LGHDT and CDR2 YNNKEL (reference sequence). J lost 8 bases, V lost 1 base, and 3 bases had no gene match.

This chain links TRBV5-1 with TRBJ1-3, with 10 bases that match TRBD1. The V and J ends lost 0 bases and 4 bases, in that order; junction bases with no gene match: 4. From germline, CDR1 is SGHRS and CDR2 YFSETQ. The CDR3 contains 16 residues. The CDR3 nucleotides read TGCGCCAGCAGCTTGGATGTGGGACAGGGGGGAAACACCATATATTTT. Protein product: CASSLDVGQGGNTIYF.

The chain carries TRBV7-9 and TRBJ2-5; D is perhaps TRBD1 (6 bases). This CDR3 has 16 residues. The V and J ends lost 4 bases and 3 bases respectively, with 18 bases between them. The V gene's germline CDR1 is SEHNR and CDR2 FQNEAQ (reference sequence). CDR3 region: CASSSRDKSLKETQYF. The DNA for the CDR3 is TGTGCCAGCAGCTCCCGGGACAAATCGCTTAAAGAGACCCAGTACTTC. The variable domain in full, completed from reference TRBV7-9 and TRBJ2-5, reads DTGVSQNPRHKITKRGQNVTFRCDPISEHNRLYWYRQTLGQGPEFLTYFQNEAQLEKSRLLSDRFSAERPKGSFSTLEIQRTEQGDSAMYLCASSSRDKSLKETQYFGPGTRLLVL.

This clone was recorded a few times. DNA of the CDR3: TGTGCCAGCAGTTCCAGGGACTTCGTGGGGGACTATGGCTACACCTTC. This gives the protein CASSSRDFVGDYGYTF. This chain joins TRBV28 and TRBJ1-2, with D perhaps TRBD1 (5 bases). The CDR3 contains 16 residues. CDR1 MDHEN and CDR2 SYDVKM come from the germline V gene. V dropped 4 bases and J dropped 3 bases, with 18 bases sitting between them.

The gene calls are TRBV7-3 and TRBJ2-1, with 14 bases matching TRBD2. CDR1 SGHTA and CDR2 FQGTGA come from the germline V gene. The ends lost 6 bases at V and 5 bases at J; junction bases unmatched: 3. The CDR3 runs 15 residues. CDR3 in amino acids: CASRSGLAGDNEQFF. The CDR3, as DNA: TGTGCCAGCAGATCGGGACTAGCGGGGGACAATGAGCAGTTCTTC.

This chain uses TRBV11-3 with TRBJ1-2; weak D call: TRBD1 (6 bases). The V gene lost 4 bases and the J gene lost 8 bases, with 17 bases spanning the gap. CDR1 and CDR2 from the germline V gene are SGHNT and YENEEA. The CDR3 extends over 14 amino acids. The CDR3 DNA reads TGTGCCAGCAGCTCATCAGGGGCAGGAGCGGGCTACACCTTC. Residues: CASSSSGAGAGYTF.

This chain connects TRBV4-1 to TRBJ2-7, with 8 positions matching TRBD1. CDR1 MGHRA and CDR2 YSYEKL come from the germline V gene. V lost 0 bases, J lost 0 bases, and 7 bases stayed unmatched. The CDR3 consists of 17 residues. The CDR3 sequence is CASSQESWGQVSYEQYF. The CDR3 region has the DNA TGCGCCAGCAGCCAAGAATCTTGGGGACAGGTCTCCTACGAGCAGTACTTC.

Written as DNA, the CDR3 is TGTGCCAGCAGTTTACCCTTTACAGGGCATGGCTACACCTTC. It encodes CASSLPFTGHGYTF. The chain recombines TRBV7-2 with TRBJ1-2, with D perhaps TRBD1 (6 bases). V was cut by 6 bases and J by 6 bases, with 17 bases left in between. In germline, CDR1 is SGHTA, CDR2 FQGNSA. The CDR3 runs 14 residues. The complete variable domain, with remaining parts taken from reference TRBV7-2 and TRBJ1-2, reads GAGVSQSPSNKVTEKGKDVELRCDPISGHTALYWYRQSLGQGLEFLIYFQGNSAPDKSGLPSDRFSAERTGGSVSTLTIQRTQQEDSAVYLCASSLPFTGHGYTFGSGTRLTVV.

CDR3 nucleotides: TGTGCCAGCAGCCTTAACAGTCCCAGAGACACTGAAGCTTTCTTT. Its translation: CASSLNSPRDTEAFF. The rearrangement links TRBV7-3 to TRBJ1-1; D is undetermined. Trimming pared 5 bases from V and 3 bases from J, leaving 16 bases between. The CDR3 length is 15 residues. Germline loops: CDR1 SGHTA, CDR2 FQGTGA.

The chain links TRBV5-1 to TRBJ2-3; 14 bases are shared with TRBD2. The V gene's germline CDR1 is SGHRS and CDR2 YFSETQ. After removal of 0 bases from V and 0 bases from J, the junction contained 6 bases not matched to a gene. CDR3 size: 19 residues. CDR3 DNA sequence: TGCGCCAGCAGCTTGGCCGGGACTAGCGGGGGCCCGAGCACAGATACGCAGTATTTT. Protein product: CASSLAGTSGGPSTDTQYF.

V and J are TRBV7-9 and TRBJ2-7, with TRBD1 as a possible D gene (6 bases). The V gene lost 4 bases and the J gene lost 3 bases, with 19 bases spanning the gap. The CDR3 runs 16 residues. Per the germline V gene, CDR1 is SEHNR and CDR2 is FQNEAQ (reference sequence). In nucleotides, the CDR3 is TGTGCCAGCAGCTCCGCCCAACGGACAGCAGACTACGAGCAGTACTTC. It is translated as CASSSAQRTADYEQYF.

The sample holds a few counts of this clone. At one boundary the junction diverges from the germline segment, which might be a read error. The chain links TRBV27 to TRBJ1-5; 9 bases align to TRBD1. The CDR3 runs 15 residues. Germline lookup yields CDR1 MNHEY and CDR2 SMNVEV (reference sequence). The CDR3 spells CASSRTGESSQPQHF. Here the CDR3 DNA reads TGTGCCAGCAGTCGGACAGGGGAAAGCAGTCAGCCCCAGCATTTT.

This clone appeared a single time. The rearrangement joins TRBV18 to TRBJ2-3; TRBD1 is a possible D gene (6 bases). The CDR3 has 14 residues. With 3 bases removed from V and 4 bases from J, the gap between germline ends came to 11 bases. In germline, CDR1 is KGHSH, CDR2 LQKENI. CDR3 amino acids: CASSPGGAADTQYF. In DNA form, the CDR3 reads TGTGCCAGCTCACCTGGGGGCGCCGCAGATACGCAGTATTTT.

CDR3 in amino acids: CASSSLQGNYGYTF. The CDR3 DNA follows: TGTGCCAGCAGCTCCCTACAGGGGAACTATGGCTACACCTTC. V gene TRBV7-6 combines with J gene TRBJ1-2; TRBD1 matches 7 bases. The J segment lost 2 bases and the V segment lost 4 bases, leaving 4 bases of the junction unmatched. The germline V gene encodes CDR1 SGHVS and CDR2 FNYEAQ. This CDR3 has 14 amino acids.

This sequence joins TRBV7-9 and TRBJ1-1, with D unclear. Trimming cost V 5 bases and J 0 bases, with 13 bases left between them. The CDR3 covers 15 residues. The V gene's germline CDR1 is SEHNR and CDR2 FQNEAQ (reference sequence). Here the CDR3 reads CASSVMAGLNTEAFF. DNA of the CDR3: TGTGCCAGCAGCGTCATGGCAGGATTGAACACTGAAGCTTTCTTT.

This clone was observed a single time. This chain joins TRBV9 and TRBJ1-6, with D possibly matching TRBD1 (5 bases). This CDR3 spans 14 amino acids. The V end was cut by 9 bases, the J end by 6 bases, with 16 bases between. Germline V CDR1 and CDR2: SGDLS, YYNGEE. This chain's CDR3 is CATSGGGINSPLHF. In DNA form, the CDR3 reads TGTGCCACTTCGGGCGGGGGGATTAATTCACCCCTCCACTTT.

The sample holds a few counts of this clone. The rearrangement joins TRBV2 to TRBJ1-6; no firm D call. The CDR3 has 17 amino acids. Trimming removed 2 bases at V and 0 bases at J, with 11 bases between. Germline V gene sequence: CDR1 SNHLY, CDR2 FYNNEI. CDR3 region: CASSERGISSYNSPLHF. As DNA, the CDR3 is TGTGCCAGCAGTGAACGGGGTATAAGCTCCTATAATTCACCCCTCCACTTT.

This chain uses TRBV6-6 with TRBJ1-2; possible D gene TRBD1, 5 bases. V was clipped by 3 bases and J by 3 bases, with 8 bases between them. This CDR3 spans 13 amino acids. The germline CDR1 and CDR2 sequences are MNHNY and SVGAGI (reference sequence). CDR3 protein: CASSYDSHYGYTF. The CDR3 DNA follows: TGTGCCAGCAGTTATGACAGTCACTATGGCTACACCTTC.

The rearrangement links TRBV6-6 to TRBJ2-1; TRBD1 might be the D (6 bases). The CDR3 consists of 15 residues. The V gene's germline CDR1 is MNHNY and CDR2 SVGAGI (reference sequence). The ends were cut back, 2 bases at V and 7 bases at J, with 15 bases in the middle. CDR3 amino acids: CASSYPHVGGNEQFF. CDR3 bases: TGTGCCAGCAGTTACCCTCATGTAGGGGGTAATGAGCAGTTCTTC.

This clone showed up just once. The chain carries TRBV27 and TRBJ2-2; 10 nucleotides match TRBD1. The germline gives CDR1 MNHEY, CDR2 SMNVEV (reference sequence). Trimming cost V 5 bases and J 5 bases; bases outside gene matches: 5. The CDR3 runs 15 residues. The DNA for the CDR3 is TGTGCCAGCAGTATCGGACAGGGGGGGACCGGGGAGCTGTTTTTT. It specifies CASSIGQGGTGELFF.

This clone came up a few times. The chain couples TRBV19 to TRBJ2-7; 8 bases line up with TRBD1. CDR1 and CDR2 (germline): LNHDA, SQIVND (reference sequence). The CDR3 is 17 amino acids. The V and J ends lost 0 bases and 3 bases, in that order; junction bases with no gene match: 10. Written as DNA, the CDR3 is TGTGCCAGTAGTATAGATCAGGGAACCGGGACAGGCTACGAGCAGTACTTC. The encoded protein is CASSIDQGTGTGYEQYF.